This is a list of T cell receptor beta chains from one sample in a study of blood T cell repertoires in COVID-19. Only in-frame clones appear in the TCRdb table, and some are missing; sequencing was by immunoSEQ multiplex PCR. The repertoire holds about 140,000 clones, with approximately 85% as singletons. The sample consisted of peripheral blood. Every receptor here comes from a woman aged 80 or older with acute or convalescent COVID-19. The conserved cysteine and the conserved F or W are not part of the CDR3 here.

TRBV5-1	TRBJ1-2	ASSPQGPHYYGYT
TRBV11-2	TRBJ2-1	ASSPRLADNEQF
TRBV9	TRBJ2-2	ASRLGGRTGELF
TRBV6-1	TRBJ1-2	ASSESLFNYGYT
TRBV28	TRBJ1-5	ASSLDRVHQPQH
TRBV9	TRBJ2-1	ASSVASGRSYNEQF
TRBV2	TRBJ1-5	ASMHSLNSNQPQH
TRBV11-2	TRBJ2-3	ASSFGGMWLDTQY
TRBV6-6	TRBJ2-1	ASSHGTPRYEQF
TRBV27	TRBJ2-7	ASSPVEQY
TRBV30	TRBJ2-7	AWMRDRGAEQY
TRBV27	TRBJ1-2	ASSLTGTGSFRYGYT
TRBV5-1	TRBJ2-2	ASSFRGAGELF
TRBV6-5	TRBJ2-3	ASKASGSTDTQY
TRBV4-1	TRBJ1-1	ASSPTVYSEAF
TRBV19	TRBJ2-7	ASSAWTGGNEQY
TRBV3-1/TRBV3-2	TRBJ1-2	ASSQEGQGNYGYT
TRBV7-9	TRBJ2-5	ASSFPETQY
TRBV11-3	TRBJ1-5	ASSLGGGDQPQH
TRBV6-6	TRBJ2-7	ASSYSSVTYEQY
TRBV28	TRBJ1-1	ASIPRSYTEAF
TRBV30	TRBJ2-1	AWSWDRGQV
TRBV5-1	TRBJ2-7	ASSLGTGPYEQY
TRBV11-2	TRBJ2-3	ASEGQGAPDTQY
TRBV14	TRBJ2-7	ASSHTTGTEQY
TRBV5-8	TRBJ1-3	ASSLYRTAGNTIY
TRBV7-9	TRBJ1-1	ASSLGYAGGTEAF
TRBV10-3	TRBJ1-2	AIRDGQGRYGYT
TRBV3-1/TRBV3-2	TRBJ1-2	ASSQQGGGYT
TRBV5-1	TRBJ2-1	ASSLEAAPYNEQF
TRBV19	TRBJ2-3	ASNLSGGGPDTQY
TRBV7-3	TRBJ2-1	ASSSSSYNEQF
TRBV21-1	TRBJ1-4	ASSKGGVIEKLF
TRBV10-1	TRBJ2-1	ASSVYRVGEQF
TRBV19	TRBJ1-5	ASSRDRGPQPQH
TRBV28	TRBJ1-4	ASSEFQGTGDEKLF
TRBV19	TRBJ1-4	ASSTLSAGSSGLKLF
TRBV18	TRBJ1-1	ASSPELRRGTEAF
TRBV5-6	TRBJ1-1	ASSLGGIGNTEAF
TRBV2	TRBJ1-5	ASSFTGINQPQH
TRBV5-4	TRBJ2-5	ASSHDWEETQY
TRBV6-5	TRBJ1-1	ASSRLSGGSAEAF
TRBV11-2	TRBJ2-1	ASSPPGVQF
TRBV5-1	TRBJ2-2	ASSLDGGAGELF
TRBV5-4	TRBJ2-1	ASSSTLTEQF
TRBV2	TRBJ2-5	ASSEQGRVWGTQY
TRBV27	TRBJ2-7	ASSLREGGTAYEQY
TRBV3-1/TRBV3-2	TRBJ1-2	ASSQTETVGYT
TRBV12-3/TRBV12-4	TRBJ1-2	ASSLGQGGGYT
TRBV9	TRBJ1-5	ASSTRLNQPQH